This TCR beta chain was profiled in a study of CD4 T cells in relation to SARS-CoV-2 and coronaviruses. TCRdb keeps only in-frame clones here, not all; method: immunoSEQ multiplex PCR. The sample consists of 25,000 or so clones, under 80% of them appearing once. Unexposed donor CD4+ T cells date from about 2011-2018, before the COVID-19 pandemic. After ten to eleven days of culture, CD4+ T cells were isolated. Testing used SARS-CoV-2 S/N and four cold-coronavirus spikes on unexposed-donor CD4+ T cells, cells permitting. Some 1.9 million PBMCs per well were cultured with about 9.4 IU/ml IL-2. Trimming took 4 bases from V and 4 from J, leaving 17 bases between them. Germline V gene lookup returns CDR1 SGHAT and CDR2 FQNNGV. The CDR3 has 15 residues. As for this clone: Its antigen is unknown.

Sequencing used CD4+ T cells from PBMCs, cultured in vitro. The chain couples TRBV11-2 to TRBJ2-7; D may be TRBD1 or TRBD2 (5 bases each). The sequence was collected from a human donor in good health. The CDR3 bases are TGTGCCAGCAGCTGGCCGGGGCGGCCCCCATACGAGCAGTACTTC. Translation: CASSWPGRPPYEQYF.